Given below is one T cell receptor (beta chain) in context. What it binds is unknown. The CDR3 is 12 residues long. CDR1 SGHDN and CDR2 FVKESK come from the germline V gene. V was shortened by 3 bases and J by 8 bases, with 8 bases between the two germline ends. This entry comes from a study of response to subunit inactivated influenza vaccine. Using its own MiXCR run on the RT-PCR reads, TCRdb lists one record per CDR3 protein. The data contain around 190,000 distinct CDR3 sequences, around 9% of them singletons. Study-wide results and limits: New T cells are recruited in small numbers by each seasonal influenza vaccination, according to the authors' suggestion.

The V call is TRBV14, the J call TRBJ2-1; D is ambiguous. The receptor was isolated from a man in his fifties who received an inactivated influenza vaccine. The material was non-naive T cells sorted from PBMCs, obtained on the day of vaccination. The CDR3 protein is CASSHLDDEQFF. CDR3 coding DNA: TGTGCCAGCAGCCACTTAGACGATGAGCAGTTCTTC.